This T cell receptor beta chain was captured in a study of T-cell memory formation after mild COVID-19. TCRdb re-derived calls from the 5' RACE reads in MiXCR, one entry per CDR3 protein. The sample yields some 600,000 distinct CDR3 sequences, around 15% seen once. CDR1 is DFQATT and CDR2 is SNEGSKA in the germline V gene (reference sequence). This CDR3 is 14 amino acids long. Trimming removed 0 bases from V and 6 bases from J, with 9 bases in between. The TCR comes from an adult woman who had mild COVID-19 (a few samples of this study predate the infection). Cell type and time point are not known. The source material was PBMCs or a T cell subset sorted from them (not recorded which). J is TRBJ1-6 and V is TRBV20-1; D is unclear. This CDR3 reads CSARDRTGNSPLHF. CDR3 nucleotide sequence: TGCAGTGCTAGAGATAGGACGGGTAATTCACCCCTCCACTTT.